This T cell receptor (beta chain) originates from a study of monozygotic twins with cystic fibrosis. Study results and limitations: Shared CDR3 numbers were not associated with age, concordance or severity. The repertoire was suggested to be naive-dominated, clonality median approximately 0.009. V usage most resembled the co-twin in 13 of 16 pairs. Monozygotic CF twin pairs shared significantly more nucleotide-identical clonotypes than unrelated CF individuals did.

Germline-derived CDR1 and CDR2 are SEHNR and FQNEAQ (reference sequence). V dropped 3 bases and J dropped 2 bases, with 11 bases sitting between them. The CDR3 has 14 residues. Measured with immunoSEQ multiplex PCR; TCRdb has only the in-frame clones, and not every one. The repertoire holds about 17,000 clones, with 96% as singletons. As regards this clone: What it binds is not known.

The origin of this receptor is a girl aged 2 to 9 with cystic fibrosis. Sequencing used blood. The chain is built from TRBV7-9 and TRBJ2-7, with D possibly being TRBD1 (6 bases). The CDR3 bases are TGTGCCAGCAGCTTCTCAGGGGCTACCTACGAGCAGTACTTC. Its protein product is CASSFSGATYEQYF.